The entry below describes one T cell receptor (beta chain). The record originates from a study of T cell repertoires in cytomegalovirus infection. Looking at the study overall: TCR beta signatures that were public indicated CMV infection and matching HLA type.

Germline loops: CDR1 MNHEY, CDR2 SVGEGT. V was pared by 3 bases and J by 0 bases, with 8 bases between. CDR3 size: 14 residues. TCRdb itself ran the reads through MiXCR, one entry per CDR3 protein. The sample includes about 190,000 distinct CDR3 sequences, approximately 28% seen only once; the top ten take 30% to 35%. This TCR derives from a human donor in good health (CMV status not recorded). Some clones in this sample may be carry-over from other donors' samples. Material: PBMCs. The chain recombines TRBV6-2 or TRBV6-3 with TRBJ1-1; the D is unclear. The CDR3 DNA reads TGTGCCAGCAGTTATAGGCGGATGAACACTGAAGCTTTCTTT. Its protein is CASSYRRMNTEAFF.